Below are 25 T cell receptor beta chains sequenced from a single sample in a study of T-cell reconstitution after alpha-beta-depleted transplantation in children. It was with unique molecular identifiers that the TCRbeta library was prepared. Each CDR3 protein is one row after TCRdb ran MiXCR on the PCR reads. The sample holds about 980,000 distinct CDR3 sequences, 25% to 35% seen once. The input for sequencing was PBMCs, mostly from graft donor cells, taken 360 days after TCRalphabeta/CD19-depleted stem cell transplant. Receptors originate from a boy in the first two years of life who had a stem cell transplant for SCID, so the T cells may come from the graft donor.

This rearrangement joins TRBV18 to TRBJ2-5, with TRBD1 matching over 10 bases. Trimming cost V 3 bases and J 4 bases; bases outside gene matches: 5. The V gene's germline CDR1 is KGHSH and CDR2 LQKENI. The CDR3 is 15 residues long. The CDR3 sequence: CASSPGQGNGETQYF. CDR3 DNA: TGTGCCAGCTCACCGGGACAGGGGAACGGAGAGACCCAGTACTTC.

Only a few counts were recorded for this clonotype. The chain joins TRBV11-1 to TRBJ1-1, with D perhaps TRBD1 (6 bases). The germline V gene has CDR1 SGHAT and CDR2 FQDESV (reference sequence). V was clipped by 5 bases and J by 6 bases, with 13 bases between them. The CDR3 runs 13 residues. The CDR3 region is CASSPSGGPEAFF. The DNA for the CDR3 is TGTGCCAGCAGCCCCTCCGGGGGCCCTGAAGCTTTCTTT.

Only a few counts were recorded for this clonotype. CDR3 residues: CASSLTGWVDEKLFF. The CDR3 DNA follows: TGTGCCAGCAGTTTAACAGGGTGGGTCGATGAAAAACTGTTTTTT. The chain combines TRBV12-3 or TRBV12-4 with TRBJ1-4; D is perhaps TRBD1 (6 bases). The CDR3 consists of 15 residues. Trimming took off 2 bases at V and 6 bases at J, with 13 bases between the two ends.

CDR3 residues: CSASRGGAPYEQYF. In nucleotides, the CDR3 is TGCAGTGCTAGTCGGGGGGGCGCGCCCTACGAGCAGTACTTC. V is TRBV20-1 and J is TRBJ2-7, with 8 bases matching TRBD2. The CDR3 is 14 residues long. Trimming at V came to 3 bases and at J to 2 bases, leaving 6 bases not matched to a gene. Per the germline V gene, CDR1 is DFQATT and CDR2 is SNEGSKA (reference sequence).

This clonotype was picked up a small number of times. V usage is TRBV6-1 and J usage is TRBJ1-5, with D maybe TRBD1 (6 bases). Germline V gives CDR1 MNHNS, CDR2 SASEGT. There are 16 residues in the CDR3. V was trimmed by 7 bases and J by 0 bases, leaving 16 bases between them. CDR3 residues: CASTGQNRPSNQPQHF. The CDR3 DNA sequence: TGTGCCAGCACCGGACAGAACCGACCTAGCAATCAGCCCCAGCATTTT.

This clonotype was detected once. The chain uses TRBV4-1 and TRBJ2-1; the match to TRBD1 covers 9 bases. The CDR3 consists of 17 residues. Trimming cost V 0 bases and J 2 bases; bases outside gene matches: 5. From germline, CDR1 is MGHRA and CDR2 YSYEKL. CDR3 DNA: TGCGCCAGCAGCCAAGATACGGGGGACAGGGCCTACAATGAGCAGTTCTTC. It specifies CASSQDTGDRAYNEQFF.

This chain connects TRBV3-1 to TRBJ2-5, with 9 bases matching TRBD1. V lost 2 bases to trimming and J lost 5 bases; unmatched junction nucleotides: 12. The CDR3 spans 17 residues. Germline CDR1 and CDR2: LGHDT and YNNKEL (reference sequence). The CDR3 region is CASSQIIPGQGKETQYF. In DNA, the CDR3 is TGTGCCAGCAGCCAAATTATACCGGGACAGGGAAAGGAGACCCAGTACTTC.

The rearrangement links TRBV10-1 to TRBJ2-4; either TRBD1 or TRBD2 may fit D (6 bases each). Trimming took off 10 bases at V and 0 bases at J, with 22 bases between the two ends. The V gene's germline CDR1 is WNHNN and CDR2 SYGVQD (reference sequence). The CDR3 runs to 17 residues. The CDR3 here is CAISQQRLGGAKNIQYF. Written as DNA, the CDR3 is TGCGCCATCAGCCAACAACGACTAGGGGGAGCCAAAAACATTCAGTACTTC.

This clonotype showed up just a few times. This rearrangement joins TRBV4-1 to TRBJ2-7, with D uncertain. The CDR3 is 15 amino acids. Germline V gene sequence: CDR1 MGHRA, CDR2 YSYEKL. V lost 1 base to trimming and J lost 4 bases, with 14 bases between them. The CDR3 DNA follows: TGCGCCAGCAGCCAAGCTGTTAGGTCCCCTTACGAGCAGTACTTC. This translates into CASSQAVRSPYEQYF.

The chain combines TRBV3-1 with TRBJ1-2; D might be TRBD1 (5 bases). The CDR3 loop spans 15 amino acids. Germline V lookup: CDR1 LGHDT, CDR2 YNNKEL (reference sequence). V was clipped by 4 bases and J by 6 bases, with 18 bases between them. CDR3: CASSLTLVGQNGYTF. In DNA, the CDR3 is TGTGCCAGCAGCCTTACCCTTGTAGGACAAAATGGCTACACCTTC.

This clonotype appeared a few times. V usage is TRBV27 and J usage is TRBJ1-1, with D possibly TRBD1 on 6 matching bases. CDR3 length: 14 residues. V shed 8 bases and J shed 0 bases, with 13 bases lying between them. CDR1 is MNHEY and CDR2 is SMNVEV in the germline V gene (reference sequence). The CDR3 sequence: CASGLTGMNTEAFF. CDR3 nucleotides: TGTGCCAGCGGACTTACAGGGATGAACACTGAAGCTTTCTTT.

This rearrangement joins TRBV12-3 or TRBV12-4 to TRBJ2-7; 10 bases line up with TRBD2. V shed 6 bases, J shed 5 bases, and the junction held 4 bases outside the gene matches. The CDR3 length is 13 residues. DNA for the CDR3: TGTGCCAGCAGACATAGCGGGGGGAACGAGCAGTACTTC. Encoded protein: CASRHSGGNEQYF.

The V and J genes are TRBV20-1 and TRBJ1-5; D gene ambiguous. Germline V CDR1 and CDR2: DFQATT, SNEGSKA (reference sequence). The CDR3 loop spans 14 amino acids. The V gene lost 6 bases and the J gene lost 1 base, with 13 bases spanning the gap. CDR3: CSASGPGSNQPQHF. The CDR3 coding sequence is TGCAGTGCCAGCGGCCCAGGAAGCAATCAGCCCCAGCATTTT.

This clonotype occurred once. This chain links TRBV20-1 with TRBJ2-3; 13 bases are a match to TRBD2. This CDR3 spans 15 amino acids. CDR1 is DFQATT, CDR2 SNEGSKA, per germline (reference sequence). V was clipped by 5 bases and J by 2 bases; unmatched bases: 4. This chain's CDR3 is CSAQGLAGNTDTQYF. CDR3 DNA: TGCAGTGCTCAGGGACTAGCGGGAAACACAGATACGCAGTATTTT.

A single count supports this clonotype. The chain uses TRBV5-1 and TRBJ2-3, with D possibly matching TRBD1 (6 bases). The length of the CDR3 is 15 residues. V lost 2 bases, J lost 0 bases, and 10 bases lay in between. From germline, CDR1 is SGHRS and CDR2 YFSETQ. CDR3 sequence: CASSLDRMSTDTQYF. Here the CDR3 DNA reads TGCGCCAGCAGCTTAGACAGGATGAGCACAGATACGCAGTATTTT.

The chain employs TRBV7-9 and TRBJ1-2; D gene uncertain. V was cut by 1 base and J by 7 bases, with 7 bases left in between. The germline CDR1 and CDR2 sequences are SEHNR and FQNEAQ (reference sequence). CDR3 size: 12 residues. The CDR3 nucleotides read TGTGCCAGCAGCTTAGAATTACGTGGCTACACCTTC. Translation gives CASSLELRGYTF. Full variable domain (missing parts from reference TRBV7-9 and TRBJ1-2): DTGVSQNPRHKITKRGQNVTFRCDPISEHNRLYWYRQTLGQGPEFLTYFQNEAQLEKSRLLSDRFSAERPKGSFSTLEIQRTEQGDSAMYLCASSLELRGYTFGSGTRLTVV.

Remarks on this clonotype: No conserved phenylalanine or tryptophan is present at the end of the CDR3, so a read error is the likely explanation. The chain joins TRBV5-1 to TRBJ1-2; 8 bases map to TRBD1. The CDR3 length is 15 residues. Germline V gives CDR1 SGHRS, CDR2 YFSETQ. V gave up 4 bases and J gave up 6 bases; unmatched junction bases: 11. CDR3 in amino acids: CASSLTWQGADGYTV. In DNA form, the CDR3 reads TGCGCCAGCAGCCTGACATGGCAGGGGGCGGATGGCTACACCGTC.

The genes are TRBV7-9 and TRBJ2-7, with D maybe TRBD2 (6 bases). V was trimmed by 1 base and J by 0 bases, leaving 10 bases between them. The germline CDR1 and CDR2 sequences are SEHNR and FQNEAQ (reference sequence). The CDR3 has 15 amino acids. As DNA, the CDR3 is TGTGCCAGCAGCTTAGTGGGACTTAGCTCCTACGAGCAGTACTTC. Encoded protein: CASSLVGLSSYEQYF. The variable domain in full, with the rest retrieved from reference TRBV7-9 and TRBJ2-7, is DTGVSQNPRHKITKRGQNVTFRCDPISEHNRLYWYRQTLGQGPEFLTYFQNEAQLEKSRLLSDRFSAERPKGSFSTLEIQRTEQGDSAMYLCASSLVGLSSYEQYFGPGTRLTVT.

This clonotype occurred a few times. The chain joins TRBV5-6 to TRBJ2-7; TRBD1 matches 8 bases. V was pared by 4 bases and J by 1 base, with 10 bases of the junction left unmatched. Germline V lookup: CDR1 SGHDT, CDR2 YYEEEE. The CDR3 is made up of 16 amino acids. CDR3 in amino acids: CASSRYGQGWSYEQYF. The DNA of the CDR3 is TGTGCCAGCAGCCGATACGGACAGGGATGGTCCTACGAGCAGTACTTC.

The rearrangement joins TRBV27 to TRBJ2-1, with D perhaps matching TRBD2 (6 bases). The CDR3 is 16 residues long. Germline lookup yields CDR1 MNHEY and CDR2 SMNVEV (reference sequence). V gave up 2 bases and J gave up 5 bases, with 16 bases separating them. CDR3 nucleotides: TGTGCCAGCAGTTTAATCCCCCGTCGGACTAACAATGAGCAGTTCTTC. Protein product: CASSLIPRRTNNEQFF.

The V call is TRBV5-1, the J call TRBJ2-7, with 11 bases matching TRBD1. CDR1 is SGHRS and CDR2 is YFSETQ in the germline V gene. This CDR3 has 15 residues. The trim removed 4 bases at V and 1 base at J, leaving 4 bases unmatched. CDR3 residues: CASSGDRGISYEQYF. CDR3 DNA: TGCGCCAGCAGCGGGGACAGGGGGATTTCCTACGAGCAGTACTTC.

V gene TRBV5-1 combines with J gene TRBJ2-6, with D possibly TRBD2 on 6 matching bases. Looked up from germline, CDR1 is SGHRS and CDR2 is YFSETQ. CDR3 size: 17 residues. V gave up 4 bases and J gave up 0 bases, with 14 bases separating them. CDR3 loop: CASSRIGGSSGANVLTF. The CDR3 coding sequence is TGCGCCAGCAGCCGGATTGGGGGGAGCTCTGGGGCCAACGTCCTGACTTTC.

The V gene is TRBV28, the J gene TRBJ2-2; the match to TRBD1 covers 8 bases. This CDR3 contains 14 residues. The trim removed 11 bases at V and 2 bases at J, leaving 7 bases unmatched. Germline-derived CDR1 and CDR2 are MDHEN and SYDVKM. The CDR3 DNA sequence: TGTGCCGCCCGACAGGGGCCCAACACCGGGGAGCTGTTTTTT. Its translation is CAARQGPNTGELFF.

The CDR3 DNA reads TGTGCCAGCAGAGCCGGGACAGGGGGCCAGATACAGAACACTGAAGCTTTCTTT. As protein: CASRAGTGGQIQNTEAFF. The gene calls are TRBV6-5 and TRBJ1-1, with 12 bases aligning to TRBD1. Germline CDR1 is MNHEY and CDR2 is SVGAGI. With V trimmed by 6 bases and J by 1 base, 12 bases remained unmatched. The CDR3 runs to 18 residues.

CDR3 coding DNA: TGTGCCATCAGTGACAAGCGGGGGGCTTACAATGAGCAGTTCTTC. Translation: CAISDKRGAYNEQFF. V and J are TRBV10-3 and TRBJ2-1, with 9 nucleotides matching TRBD2. With 3 bases clipped from V and 4 bases from J, the junction kept 4 bases outside the gene matches. The CDR3 loop spans 15 amino acids. CDR1 and CDR2 from the germline V gene are ENHRY and SYGVKD.